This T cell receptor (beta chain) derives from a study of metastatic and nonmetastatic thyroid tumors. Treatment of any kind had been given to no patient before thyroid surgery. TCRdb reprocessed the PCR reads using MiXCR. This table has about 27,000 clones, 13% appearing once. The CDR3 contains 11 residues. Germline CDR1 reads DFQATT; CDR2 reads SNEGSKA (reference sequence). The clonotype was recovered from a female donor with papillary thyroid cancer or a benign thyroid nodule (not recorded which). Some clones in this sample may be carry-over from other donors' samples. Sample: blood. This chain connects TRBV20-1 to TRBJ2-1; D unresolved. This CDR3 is CSHGTPNEQFF. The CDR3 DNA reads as TGCAGCCACGGAACCCCCAATGAGCAGTTCTTC.